This T cell receptor (beta chain) was identified in a study of Ad26.COV2.S vaccination and SARS-CoV-2 variants. The overall study: Trial arm assignment for the donor was COV1001 Ad26.COV2.S. Intramuscular Ad26.COV2.S doses were given once or twice, 56 days apart.

The table came from immunoSEQ multiplex PCR; TCRdb's copy has only in-frame clones and leaves some out. In the table there are 350,000 to 500,000 clones, roughly 90% of which are singletons. Treatment indicated: around 19 received Ad26.COV2.S at low or high dose, single or two shots; about 5 received placebo; per-sample allocation not given. Sampling took place 63 days after the first vaccine or placebo injection. The sequences come from peripheral blood, collected in a trial of Ad26.COV2.S vaccine versus placebo. The source of this sequence is a person between 18 and 60 years old who received the Ad26.COV2.S COVID-19 vaccine or a placebo.

The CDR3 is CASSLEWGHSYEQYF. In nucleotides, the CDR3 is TGTGCCAGCAGCTTAGAATGGGGACATTCCTACGAGCAGTACTTC. The V and J genes are TRBV11-2 and TRBJ2-7; maybe TRBD1 (6 bases). Germline CDR1 SGHAT, CDR2 FQNNGV. V dropped 0 bases and J dropped 1 base, with 10 bases sitting between them. This CDR3 has 15 residues.